The 25 T cell receptor beta chains listed next were all sequenced from one sample in a study of response to subunit inactivated influenza vaccine. TCRdb re-called the RT-PCR reads with MiXCR, one entry per CDR3 protein. The repertoire includes 150,000 to 200,000 distinct CDR3 sequences, about 9% of them detected once, and about a tenth sits in the top ten. The sequenced sample was non-naive T cells sorted from PBMCs, obtained on the day of vaccination. Receptors were obtained from a man in his fifties who received an inactivated influenza vaccine.

This clonotype was seen many times. V is TRBV6-2 or TRBV6-3 and J is TRBJ2-1; D is unresolved. CDR1 is MNHEY, CDR2 SVGEGT, per germline. The CDR3 runs to 14 residues. V lost 0 bases to trimming and J lost 6 bases, with 9 bases between them. Here the CDR3 reads CASSYSIISNEQFF. CDR3 in DNA: TGTGCCAGCAGTTACTCGATAATCAGCAATGAGCAGTTCTTC.

The gene calls are TRBV5-1 and TRBJ2-7; the D gene could be TRBD1 or TRBD2 (5 bases each). V lost 0 bases, J lost 2 bases, and 12 bases lay in between. The V gene's germline CDR1 is SGHRS and CDR2 YFSETQ. The CDR3 is 15 residues long. The CDR3 region has the DNA TGCGCCAGCAGCTTGGGGGGGTTCGAGACCTACGAGCAGTACTTC. Protein sequence: CASSLGGFETYEQYF.

This chain links TRBV28 with TRBJ2-7, with 9 positions matching TRBD1. Germline V gives CDR1 MDHEN, CDR2 SYDVKM. Trimming at V came to 6 bases and at J to 7 bases, leaving 13 bases not matched to a gene. CDR3 size: 15 residues. For the CDR3, the DNA is TGTGCCAGCAGGGCCCGGGGGACAGGGTCGGGAGAGCAGTACTTC. Its translation: CASRARGTGSGEQYF.

The V gene is TRBV28, the J gene TRBJ1-5; D gene ambiguous. Germline V gene lookup returns CDR1 MDHEN and CDR2 SYDVKM. The V end was cut by 6 bases, the J end by 0 bases, with 12 bases between. This CDR3 spans 15 amino acids. CDR3 sequence: CASRPQSYSNQPQHF. CDR3 bases: TGTGCCAGCAGGCCTCAGAGTTATAGCAATCAGCCCCAGCATTTT.

This clonotype was counted at least ten times. The chain combines TRBV11-3 with TRBJ2-1, with a tentative D call TRBD2 (6 bases). Germline V gene lookup returns CDR1 SGHNT and CDR2 YENEEA. CDR3 size: 15 residues. V lost 5 bases, J lost 7 bases, and 18 bases lay in between. The CDR3 protein is CASSPAGGNWNEQFF. The CDR3 DNA follows: TGTGCCAGCAGCCCGGCGGGCGGGAATTGGAATGAGCAGTTCTTC.

V usage is TRBV18 and J usage is TRBJ1-1; weak D call: TRBD1 (6 bases). V was clipped by 11 bases and J by 3 bases, with 16 bases between them. The V gene's germline CDR1 is KGHSH and CDR2 LQKENI. CDR3 length: 13 residues. CDR3 nucleotide sequence: TGTGCCTCGGCCTACAGGGTCGACACTGAAGCTTTCTTT. This codes for CASAYRVDTEAFF.

This clonotype has a count of ten or more. This rearrangement joins TRBV25-1 to TRBJ2-5; unclear D gene. The CDR3 has 11 residues. The V gene lost 8 bases and the J gene lost 5 bases, with 9 bases spanning the gap. Germline V lookup: CDR1 MGHDK, CDR2 SYGVNS. Here the CDR3 reads CASQMEETQYF. CDR3 in DNA: TGTGCCAGCCAGATGGAGGAGACCCAGTACTTC.

The V gene is TRBV28, the J gene TRBJ2-5, with D perhaps assigned TRBD1 or TRBD2 (5 bases each). V was trimmed by 4 bases and J by 2 bases, leaving 11 bases between them. Per germline, CDR1 MDHEN and CDR2 SYDVKM. The CDR3 totals 14 residues. In DNA form, the CDR3 reads TGTGCCAGCAGTTCAGAGGGGTTACAAGAGACCCAGTACTTC. It translates to CASSSEGLQETQYF.

The table lists this clonotype with a few counts. V is TRBV30 and J is TRBJ2-7; D remains ambiguous. CDR1 is GTSNPN, CDR2 SVGIG, per germline (reference sequence). Trimming left V 5 bases short and J 3 bases short, with 14 bases between. This CDR3 has 13 residues. CDR3 protein: CAWDGDDDYEQYF. The CDR3 DNA reads as TGTGCCTGGGACGGAGATGATGACTACGAGCAGTACTTC.

Many counts were recorded for this clonotype. This chain uses TRBV5-1 with TRBJ2-1; D gene uncertain. V was cut by 0 bases and J by 5 bases, with 9 bases left in between. CDR1 is SGHRS and CDR2 is YFSETQ in the germline V gene. The CDR3 consists of 14 residues. CDR3 region: CASSLGSRNNEQFF. CDR3 nucleotide sequence: TGCGCCAGCAGCTTGGGATCCAGAAACAATGAGCAGTTCTTC. The whole variable domain, filled in from reference TRBV5-1 and TRBJ2-1, reads KAGVTQTPRYLIKTRGQQVTLSCSPISGHRSVSWYQQTPGQGLQFLFEYFSETQRNKGNFPGRFSGRQFSNSRSEMNVSTLELGDSALYLCASSLGSRNNEQFFGPGTRLTVL.

V gene TRBV4-2 combines with J gene TRBJ2-5, with 7 bases lining up with TRBD2. V shed 0 bases, J shed 1 base, and the junction held 5 bases outside the gene matches. Germline CDR1 LGHNA, CDR2 YNFKEQ. The CDR3 covers 16 residues. The CDR3 DNA reads TGTGCCAGCAGCCAAGAATTCCGGACTAGCCAAGAGACCCAGTACTTC. It yields the protein CASSQEFRTSQETQYF.

Only a few counts were recorded for this clonotype. The chain carries TRBV4-3 and TRBJ1-6; D call uncertain. Trimming pared 3 bases from V and 8 bases from J, leaving 17 bases between. CDR3 length: 16 amino acids. Germline values: CDR1 LGHNA, CDR2 YSLEER. In DNA form, the CDR3 reads TGCGCCAGCAGCCAGGCGGCGGACGGGGAAGATTCACCCCTCCACTTT. It codes for CASSQAADGEDSPLHF.

This chain connects TRBV18 to TRBJ2-3; TRBD1 or TRBD2 may be the D gene (5 bases each). V lost 4 bases and J 5 bases, leaving 16 bases between the germline ends. The V gene's germline CDR1 is KGHSH and CDR2 LQKENI. The CDR3 totals 15 residues. CDR3: CASSRGTERRDTQYF. In DNA form, the CDR3 reads TGTGCCAGCTCACGGGGGACGGAGAGAAGAGATACGCAGTATTTT.

Many counts were recorded for this clonotype. This rearrangement joins TRBV29-1 to TRBJ2-1, with D hard to call. V lost 8 bases to trimming and J lost 4 bases, with 21 bases between them. Germline lookup yields CDR1 SQVTM and CDR2 ANQGSEA. This CDR3 region has 15 residues. CDR3 nucleotide sequence: TGCAGCCAAATCGGGTCAGTTGGTTTTTACAATGAGCAGTTCTTC. Protein product: CSQIGSVGFYNEQFF.

In its sample, this clonotype was seen a few times. The V call is TRBV20-1, the J call TRBJ1-3; D not resolved. There are 13 residues in the CDR3. The V and J ends lost 2 bases and 11 bases respectively, with 16 bases between them. Germline assignment: CDR1 DFQATT and CDR2 SNEGSKA (reference sequence). In nucleotides, the CDR3 is TGCAGTGCTAGAAGGGCGGCTCCCGAATCCATATATTTT. It codes for CSARRAAPESIYF.

V and J are TRBV7-2 and TRBJ1-2; TRBD1 matches 9 bases. This CDR3 is 15 amino acids long. V lost 0 bases and J lost 8; bases outside the gene matches: 7. The germline CDR1 and CDR2 sequences are SGHTA and FQGNSA. The CDR3 DNA sequence: TGTGCCAGCAGCTTAGCGTCGTCAGGACAGGGGGGCTACACCTTC. Residues: CASSLASSGQGGYTF.

This clonotype appeared a few times. The rearrangement uses TRBV28 and TRBJ2-5; D might be TRBD1 or TRBD2, each matching 5 bases. The CDR3 has 14 residues. Germline CDR1 MDHEN, CDR2 SYDVKM. The V and J ends lost 6 bases and 5 bases respectively, with 16 bases between them. CDR3 region: CASSPTWGSETQYF. Written as DNA, the CDR3 is TGTGCCAGCAGCCCTACATGGGGGTCCGAGACCCAGTACTTC. The whole variable domain, filled in from reference TRBV28 and TRBJ2-5, reads DVKVTQSSRYLVKRTGEKVFLECVQDMDHENMFWYRQDPGLGLRLIYFSYDVKMKEKGDIPEGYSVSREKKERFSLILESASTNQTSMYLCASSPTWGSETQYFGPGTRLLVL.

This clonotype was counted a few times. J is TRBJ1-5 and V is TRBV7-2; maybe TRBD1 (5 bases). The germline V gene encodes CDR1 SGHTA and CDR2 FQGNSA. The CDR3 is 14 amino acids. The ends were cut back, 9 bases at V and 9 bases at J, with 21 bases in the middle. CDR3: CASGPGTGRSPQHF. The CDR3 nucleotides read TGTGCCAGTGGGCCGGGGACTGGGAGGTCGCCCCAGCATTTT.

This clonotype occurred a few times. V is TRBV14 and J is TRBJ2-1; a weak D match, TRBD2 (7 bases). The V end lost 0 bases, the J end lost 2 bases, and 35 bases lay between the germline ends. Looked up from germline, CDR1 is SGHDN and CDR2 is FVKESK. The CDR3 contains 24 residues. CDR3 bases: TGTGCCAGCAGCCAAGATCGGTCGGGGGCGCATGGTTCGCGGGGCGGGAGCCCCTACAATGAGCAGTTCTTC. Protein product: CASSQDRSGAHGSRGGSPYNEQFF.

This clonotype was found many times. The genes are TRBV11-3 and TRBJ2-1; 12 nucleotides line up with TRBD1. Germline V gene lookup returns CDR1 SGHNT and CDR2 YENEEA. The V gene end was trimmed by 5 bases and the J gene end by 8 bases; junction bases not matched to a gene: 7. This CDR3 has 15 amino acids. CDR3 bases: TGTGCCAGCAGCACCCGGGACAGGGGGCCCGATGAGCAGTTCTTC. Protein: CASSTRDRGPDEQFF. The full variable domain, completed using reference TRBV11-3 and TRBJ2-1, is EAGVVQSPRYKIIEKKQPVAFWCNPISGHNTLYWYLQNLGQGPELLIRYENEEAVDDSQLPKDRFSAERLKGVDSTLKIQPAELGDSAVYLCASSTRDRGPDEQFFGPGTRLTVL.

Concerning this clonotype itself: Possible read error: a much larger clone is one base away. The gene calls are TRBV6-4 and TRBJ1-2, with D uncertain. This CDR3 has 12 amino acids. V lost 2 bases to trimming and J lost 2 bases, with 3 bases between them. Germline V gives CDR1 MRHNA, CDR2 SNTAGT. The CDR3 nucleotides read TGTGCCAGCAGTGACAGGAACTATGGCTACACCTTC. Its protein product is CASSDRNYGYTF.

This chain connects TRBV6-5 to TRBJ2-2, with no clear D. The CDR3 is 12 residues long. CDR1 MNHEY and CDR2 SVGAGI come from the germline V gene. Deletions cut 8 bases from V and 7 bases from J, with 11 bases between. This CDR3 reads CASRANNGELFF. The DNA for the CDR3 is TGTGCCAGCCGGGCGAATAACGGGGAGCTGTTTTTT.

The chain couples TRBV20-1 to TRBJ1-2; maybe TRBD1 (5 bases). The V gene lost 6 bases and the J gene lost 7 bases, with 21 bases spanning the gap. This CDR3 region has 14 residues. Germline V lookup: CDR1 DFQATT, CDR2 SNEGSKA (reference sequence). The CDR3, as DNA: TGCAGTGCCGAGACCGGGACCACCGGCGGTGGCTACACCTTC. Translated: CSAETGTTGGGYTF.

In this sample, this clonotype turned up a few times. The chain carries TRBV12-3 or TRBV12-4 and TRBJ1-1; D is unclear. The CDR3 has 14 residues. Trimming pared 3 bases from V and 1 base from J, leaving 9 bases between. The CDR3 DNA follows: TGTGCCAGCAGTTTGGGCGCCGGGAACACTGAAGCTTTCTTT. Translation: CASSLGAGNTEAFF.

This clonotype has a handful of counts. The CDR3 DNA follows: TGTGCCAGCAGTTACCTGGGTCGAGCTAGCACAGATACGCAGTATTTT. Its translation: CASSYLGRASTDTQYF. The chain combines TRBV6-5 with TRBJ2-3; D is ambiguous. V was pared by 2 bases and J by 0 bases, with 12 bases between. Germline CDR1 and CDR2: MNHEY and SVGAGI. The CDR3 contains 16 residues.